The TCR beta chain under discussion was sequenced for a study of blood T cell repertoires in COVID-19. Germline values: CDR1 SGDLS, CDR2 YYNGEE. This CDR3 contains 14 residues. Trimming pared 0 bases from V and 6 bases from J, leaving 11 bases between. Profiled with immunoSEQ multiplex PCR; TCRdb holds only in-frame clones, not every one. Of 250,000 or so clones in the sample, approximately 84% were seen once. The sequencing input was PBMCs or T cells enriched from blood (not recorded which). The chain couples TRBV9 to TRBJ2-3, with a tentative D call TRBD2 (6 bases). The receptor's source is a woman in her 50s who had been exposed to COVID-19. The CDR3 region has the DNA TGTGCCAGCAGCGTAGACGGGGGTATGGATACGCAGTATTTT. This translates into CASSVDGGMDTQYF.